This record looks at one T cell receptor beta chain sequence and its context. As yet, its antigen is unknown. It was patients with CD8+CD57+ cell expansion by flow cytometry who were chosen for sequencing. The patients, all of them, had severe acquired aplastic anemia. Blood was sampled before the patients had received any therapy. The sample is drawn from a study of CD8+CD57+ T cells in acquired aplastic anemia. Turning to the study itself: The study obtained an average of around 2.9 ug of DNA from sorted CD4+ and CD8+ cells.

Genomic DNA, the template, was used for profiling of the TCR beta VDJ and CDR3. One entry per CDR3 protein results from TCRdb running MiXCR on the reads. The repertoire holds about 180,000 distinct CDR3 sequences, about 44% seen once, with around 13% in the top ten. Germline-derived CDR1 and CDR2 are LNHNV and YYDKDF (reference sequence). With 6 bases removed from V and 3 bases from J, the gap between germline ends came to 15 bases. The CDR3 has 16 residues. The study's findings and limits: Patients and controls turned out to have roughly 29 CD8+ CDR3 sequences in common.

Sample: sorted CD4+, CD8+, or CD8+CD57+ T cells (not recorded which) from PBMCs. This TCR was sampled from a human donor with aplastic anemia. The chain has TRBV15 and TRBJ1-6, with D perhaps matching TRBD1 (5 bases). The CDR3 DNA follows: TGTGCCACCAGTACCGGGACGGCTCGCTATAATTCACCCCTCCACTTT. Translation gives CATSTGTARYNSPLHF.